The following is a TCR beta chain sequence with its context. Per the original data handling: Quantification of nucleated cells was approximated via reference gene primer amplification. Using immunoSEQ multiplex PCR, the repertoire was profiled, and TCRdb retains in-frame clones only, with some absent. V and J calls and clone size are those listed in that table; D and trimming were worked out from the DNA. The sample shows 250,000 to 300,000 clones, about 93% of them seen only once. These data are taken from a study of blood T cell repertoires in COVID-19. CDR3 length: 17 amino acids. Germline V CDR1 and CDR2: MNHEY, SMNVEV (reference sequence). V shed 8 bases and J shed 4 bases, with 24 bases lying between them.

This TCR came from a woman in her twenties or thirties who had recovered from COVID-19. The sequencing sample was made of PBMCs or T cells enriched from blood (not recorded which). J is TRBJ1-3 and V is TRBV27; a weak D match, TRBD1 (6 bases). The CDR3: CASPPGGGHFAGNTIYF. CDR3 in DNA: TGTGCCAGCCCCCCCGGCGGGGGACACTTTGCCGGAAACACCATATATTTT.